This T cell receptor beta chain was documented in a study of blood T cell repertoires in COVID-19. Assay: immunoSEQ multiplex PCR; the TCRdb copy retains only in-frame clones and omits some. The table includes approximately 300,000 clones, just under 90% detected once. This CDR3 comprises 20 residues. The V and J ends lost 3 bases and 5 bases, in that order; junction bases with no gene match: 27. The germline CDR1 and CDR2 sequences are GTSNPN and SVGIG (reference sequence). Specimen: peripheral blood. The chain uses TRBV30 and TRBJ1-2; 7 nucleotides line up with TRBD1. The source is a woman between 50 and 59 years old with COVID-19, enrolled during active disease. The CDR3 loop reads CAWRGTSLHPPRTGSYGYTF. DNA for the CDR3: TGTGCCTGGAGAGGAACATCGCTGCACCCCCCACGGACAGGAAGTTATGGCTACACCTTC.